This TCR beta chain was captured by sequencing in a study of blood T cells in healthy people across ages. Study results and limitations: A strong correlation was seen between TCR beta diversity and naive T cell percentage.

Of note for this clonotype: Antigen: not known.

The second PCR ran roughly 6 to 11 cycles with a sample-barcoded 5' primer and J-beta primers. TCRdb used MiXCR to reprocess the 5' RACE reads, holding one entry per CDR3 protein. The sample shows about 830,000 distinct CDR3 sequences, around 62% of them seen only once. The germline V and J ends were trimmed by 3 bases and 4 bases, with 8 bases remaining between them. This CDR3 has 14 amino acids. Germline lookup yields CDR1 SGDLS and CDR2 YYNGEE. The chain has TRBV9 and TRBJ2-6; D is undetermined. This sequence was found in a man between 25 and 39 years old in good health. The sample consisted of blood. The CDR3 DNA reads TGTGCCAGCAGCGGGTTTTTGGGGGCCAACGTCCTGACTTTC. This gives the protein CASSGFLGANVLTF.